This is a list of T cell receptor beta chains from one sample in a study of T-cell reconstitution after alpha-beta-depleted transplantation in children. One entry per CDR3 protein, called by TCRdb with MiXCR from the PCR reads. The table includes around 100,000 distinct CDR3 sequences, around 10% detected once. Sequencing used PBMCs, obtained before TCRalphabeta/CD19-depleted stem cell transplant. The receptors come from a boy between 2 and 10 years old with acute lymphoblastic leukemia, due to receive a stem cell transplant. Each CDR3 is given with its conserved first and last residue. Fields, in order: J gene, clone size, D gene, V gene, CDR3 protein, CDR3 DNA. A D gene is named only where the DNA matches it firmly. For some rows the clone size is stated as once, few or many, or as a class when expanded; others skip it.

TRBJ2-2	once	-	TRBV28	CASSPTPPSTLNTGELFF	TGTGCCAGCAGTCCCACGCCCCCCTCGACCCTAAACACCGGGGAGCTGTTTTTT
TRBJ2-1	many	TRBD2	TRBV5-1	CASSLGLVNEQFF	TGCGCCAGCAGCCTCGGACTAGTCAATGAGCAGTTCTTC
TRBJ2-7	many	TRBD1	TRBV12-3/TRBV12-4	CATGQGSNEQYF	TGTGCCACCGGACAGGGATCGAACGAGCAGTACTTC
TRBJ1-1	-	-	TRBV18	CASSPQGSEAFF	TGTGCCAGCTCACCACAGGGCTCTGAAGCTTTCTTT
TRBJ2-1	few	-	TRBV12-3/TRBV12-4	CASSLALPRGHNEQFF	TGTGCCAGCAGTTTAGCCCTACCCCGGGGTCACAATGAGCAGTTCTTC
TRBJ2-3	-	-	TRBV29-1	CSVQAGGTDTQYF	TGCAGCGTTCAGGCAGGGGGCACAGATACGCAGTATTTT
TRBJ2-2	few	TRBD2	TRBV7-2	CASSLGAPAGGTGELFF	TGTGCCAGCAGCTTGGGTGCCCCCGCCGGGGGGACCGGGGAGCTGTTTTTT
TRBJ2-3	-	TRBD1	TRBV5-1	CASSLGTGRTSTDTQYF	TGCGCCAGCAGCTTGGGGACAGGCCGAACTAGCACAGATACGCAGTATTTT
TRBJ1-5	few	-	TRBV6-5	CASGGRGGGNQPQHF	TGTGCCAGCGGCGGGCGAGGGGGTGGCAATCAGCCCCAGCATTTT
TRBJ2-3	many	TRBD1	TRBV2	CATKGQTTDTQYF	TGTGCCACCAAGGGACAGACCACAGATACGCAGTATTTT
TRBJ1-3	few	-	TRBV30	CAWSEPGTHSGNTIYF	TGTGCCTGGAGTGAGCCGGGCACCCACTCTGGAAACACCATATATTTT
TRBJ2-3	few	TRBD2	TRBV28	CASSLYGGSHVTALAGEVDTQYF	TGTGCCAGCAGTTTATACGGCGGTAGCCATGTTACGGCCTTAGCGGGAGAGGTAGATACGCAGTATTTT
TRBJ1-5	few	TRBD1	TRBV28	CASSPGGTQPQHF	TGTGCCAGCAGTCCAGGGGGTACTCAGCCCCAGCATTTT
TRBJ1-2	-	-	TRBV6-1	CASRSTGHINYGYTF	TGTGCCAGCAGGTCTACGGGACACATAAACTATGGCTACACCTTC
TRBJ2-3	many	TRBD2	TRBV6-1	CASSPRDTTGTSGTDTQYF	TGTGCCAGCAGTCCGCGCGACACCACCGGGACTAGCGGCACAGATACGCAGTATTTT
TRBJ2-2	few	TRBD1	TRBV4-1	CASSPQSSTGTGELFF	TGCGCCAGCAGCCCCCAATCCTCGACAGGGACCGGGGAGCTGTTTTTT
TRBJ2-7	many	TRBD1	TRBV6-1	CASTDNPGTGYEQYF	TGTGCCAGCACCGATAACCCCGGGACAGGCTACGAGCAGTACTTC
TRBJ2-7	many	TRBD2	TRBV5-1	CASKGTGTSSYEQYF	TGCGCCAGCAAAGGAACCGGGACTAGTTCCTACGAGCAGTACTTC
TRBJ2-5	many	-	TRBV20-1	CSSVRLGEETQYF	TGCAGCTCGGTACGCCTTGGGGAAGAGACCCAGTACTTC
TRBJ2-7	-	-	TRBV7-9	CASSVSGTKTYEQYF	TGTGCCAGCAGCGTATCCGGGACAAAGACCTACGAGCAGTACTTC
TRBJ2-7	many	TRBD2	TRBV20-1	CSARDLSGSRYEQYF	TGCAGTGCTAGAGATTTGAGCGGGAGTAGATACGAGCAGTACTTC
TRBJ2-5	many	TRBD2	TRBV7-9	CASSSTSGRAETQYF	TGTGCCAGCAGCTCAACTAGCGGGAGGGCGGAGACCCAGTACTTC
TRBJ2-3	-	TRBD2	TRBV7-9	CASSLAGVADTQYF	TGTGCCAGCAGCCTAGCGGGAGTGGCAGATACGCAGTATTTT
TRBJ1-2	few	-	TRBV12-3/TRBV12-4	CASSPYTYYGYTF	TGTGCCAGCAGTCCGTATACTTACTATGGCTACACCTTC
TRBJ2-7	-	TRBD1	TRBV28	CASSPPRQGWAEQYF	TGTGCCAGCAGTCCCCCCCGACAGGGATGGGCCGAGCAGTACTTC
TRBJ2-1	many	TRBD2	TRBV7-3	CASSFGLDNEQFF	TGTGCCAGCAGCTTTGGACTAGACAATGAGCAGTTCTTC
TRBJ2-7	-	-	TRBV20-1	CSATRGRPYEQYF	TGCAGTGCCACTCGGGGGCGCCCCTACGAGCAGTACTTC
TRBJ2-3	-	-	TRBV2	CASTPGPSTDTQYF	TGTGCCAGCACCCCGGGACCAAGCACAGATACGCAGTATTTT